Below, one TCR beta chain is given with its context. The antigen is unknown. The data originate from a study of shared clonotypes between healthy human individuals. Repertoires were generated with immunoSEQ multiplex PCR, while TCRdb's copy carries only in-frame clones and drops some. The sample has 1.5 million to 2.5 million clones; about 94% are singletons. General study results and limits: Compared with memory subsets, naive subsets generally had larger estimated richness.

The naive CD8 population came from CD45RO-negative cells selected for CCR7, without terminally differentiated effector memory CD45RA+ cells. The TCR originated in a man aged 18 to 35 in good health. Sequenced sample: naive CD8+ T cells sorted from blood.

As DNA, the CDR3 is TGTGCCGGAGGACAGGGCTACGCCGGGGAGCTGTTTTTT. This codes for CAGGQGYAGELFF. The J gene is TRBJ2-2, the V gene TRBV7-9, with 8 positions matching TRBD1. Losses at the gene ends were 11 bases for V and 6 bases for J; bases not matched to a gene: 8. CDR1 is SEHNR and CDR2 is FQNEAQ in the germline V gene (reference sequence). This CDR3 has 13 residues.